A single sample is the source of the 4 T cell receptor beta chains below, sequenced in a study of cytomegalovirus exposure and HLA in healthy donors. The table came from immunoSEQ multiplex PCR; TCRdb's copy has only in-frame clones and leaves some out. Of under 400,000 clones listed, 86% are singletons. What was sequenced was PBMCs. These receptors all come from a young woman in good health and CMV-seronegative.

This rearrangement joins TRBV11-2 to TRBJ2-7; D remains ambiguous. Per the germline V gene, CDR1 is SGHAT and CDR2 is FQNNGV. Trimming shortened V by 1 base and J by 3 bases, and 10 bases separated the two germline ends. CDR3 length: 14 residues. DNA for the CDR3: TGTGCCAGCAGCTTAGCCCTAACGGGCTACGAGCAGTACTTC. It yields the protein CASSLALTGYEQYF.

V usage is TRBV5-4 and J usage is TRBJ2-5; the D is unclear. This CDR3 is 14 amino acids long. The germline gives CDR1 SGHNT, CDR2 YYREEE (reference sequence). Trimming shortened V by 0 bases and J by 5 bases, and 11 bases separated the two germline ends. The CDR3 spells CASSLASSKETQYF. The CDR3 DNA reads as TGTGCCAGCAGCTTGGCTAGTAGCAAGGAGACCCAGTACTTC.

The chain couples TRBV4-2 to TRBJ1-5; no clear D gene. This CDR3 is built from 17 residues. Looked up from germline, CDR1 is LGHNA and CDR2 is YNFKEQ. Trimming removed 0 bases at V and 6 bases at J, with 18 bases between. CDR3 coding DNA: TGTGCCAGCAGCCAAGACCCCCCAGAGGGCCGCGGTCAGCCCCAGCATTTT. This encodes CASSQDPPEGRGQPQHF.

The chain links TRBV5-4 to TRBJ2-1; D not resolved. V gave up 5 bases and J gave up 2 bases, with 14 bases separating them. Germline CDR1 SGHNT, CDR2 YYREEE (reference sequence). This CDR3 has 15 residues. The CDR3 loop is CASSYPVSAYNEQFF. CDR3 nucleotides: TGTGCCAGCAGTTACCCGGTTTCGGCCTACAATGAGCAGTTCTTC. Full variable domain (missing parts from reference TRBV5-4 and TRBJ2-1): ETGVTQSPTHLIKTRGQQVTLRCSSQSGHNTVSWYQQALGQGPQFIFQYYREEENGRGNFPPRFSGLQFPNYSSELNVNALELDDSALYLCASSYPVSAYNEQFFGPGTRLTVL.